Listed below are T cell receptor beta chains from one sample, sequenced in a study of T cells after yellow fever vaccination. From the 5' RACE reads, TCRdb called clonotypes with MiXCR, one entry per CDR3 protein. The table has around 530,000 distinct CDR3 sequences, about a sixth seen once; the top ten hold 17%. Source: PBMCs, taken about 5 days after the first yellow fever vaccination. The receptors come from a young man who received the YFV17D yellow fever vaccine. The CDR3 runs from the conserved cysteine through the conserved F or W. D genes are given only for firm matches. Expanded clones get a size class; other rows say once, few or many, or leave the size out.

j_call v_call clone_size d_call cdr3_nt cdr3_aa
TRBJ1-2 TRBV7-2 NA NA TGTGCCAGCTCCCGACAAGGTGGGCAGAACTATGGCTACACCTTC CASSRQGGQNYGYTF
TRBJ2-2 TRBV5-1 few TRBD2 TGCGCCAGCAGCCCCGAGCGGGGGGGCCCGTCCACCGGGGAGCTGTTTTTT CASSPERGGPSTGELFF
TRBJ2-7 TRBV12-3/TRBV12-4 NA NA TGTGCCAGCAGCACCGGAACAGACTACGAGCAGTACTTC CASSTGTDYEQYF
TRBJ1-6 TRBV12-3/TRBV12-4 NA NA TGTGCCAGCAGTTTGCGGGGGCTTAATTCACCCCTCCACTTT CASSLRGLNSPLHF
TRBJ2-2 TRBV15 NA TRBD2 TGTTCCACCAGCGGGCGACTAGCGGGGGGCGCCGGGGAGCTGTTTTTT CSTSGRLAGGAGELFF
TRBJ2-4 TRBV23-1 few NA TGCGCCAGCAGTCGGAGCCCGACCGTAGCCAAAAACATTCAGTACTTC CASSRSPTVAKNIQYF
TRBJ2-2 TRBV5-4 many NA TGTGCCAGCAGCTTGGCCTCTGGGGAGCTGTTTTTT CASSLASGELFF
TRBJ2-1 TRBV6-5 few NA TGTGCCAGCAGTTACGAGGCGGGGAGAGACAATGAGCAGTTCTTC CASSYEAGRDNEQFF
TRBJ1-2 TRBV25-1 NA TRBD1 TGTGCCAGCAGTTCTGGGACAGGCAACTATGGCTACACCTTC CASSSGTGNYGYTF
TRBJ1-1 TRBV7-9 many NA TGTGCCAGCAGCTTAGCGCTGGGCGTTGGAGCTTTCTTT CASSLALGVGAFF
TRBJ1-6 TRBV18 few TRBD1 TGTGCCAGCCGGACAGGGGAGCATTCACCCCTCCACTTT CASRTGEHSPLHF
TRBJ1-1 TRBV7-2 NA TRBD1 TGTGCCAGCAGCCCCAGGGACAGGGGAGTAGCTGAAGCTTTCTTT CASSPRDRGVAEAFF
TRBJ1-4 TRBV5-1 NA NA TGCGCCAGCAGCGACCCCGGGGGTGCAACTAATGAAAAACTGTTTTTT CASSDPGGATNEKLFF
TRBJ2-2 TRBV5-1 many TRBD1 TGCGCCAGCAGCTTGGGCAGGGGGCTCCCGACCGGGGAGCTGTTTTTT CASSLGRGLPTGELFF
TRBJ2-7 TRBV7-9 few NA TGTGCCAGCAGCGTACAGACCTACGAGCAGTACTTC CASSVQTYEQYF
TRBJ1-2 TRBV4-2 few NA TGTGCCAGCAGCCAAGAGGACGGCTACACCTTC CASSQEDGYTF
TRBJ2-5 TRBV12-3/TRBV12-4 few NA TGTGCCAGCAGTTTACTTGAGATCCTAGAGACCCAGTACTTC CASSLLEILETQYF
TRBJ2-1 TRBV7-3 few TRBD1 TGTGCCAGCAGCACCGCACCGGGACAGTCTAATGAGCAGTTCTTC CASSTAPGQSNEQFF
TRBJ2-2 TRBV5-1 NA NA TGCGCCAGCAGCTTGCGGATTTTAACCGGGGAGCTGTTTTTT CASSLRILTGELFF
TRBJ1-3 TRBV20-1 few TRBD1 TGCAGTGCTAGAGATCGACAGGGTGGAAGAAACACCATATATTTT CSARDRQGGRNTIYF
TRBJ2-1 TRBV14 NA NA TGTGCCAGCAGCCAAGTGGTACGACGCCACAATGAGCAGTTCTTC CASSQVVRRHNEQFF
TRBJ2-5 TRBV11-1 few TRBD2 TGTGCCAGCAGCCAGAGCGGCGAGGGACTAGCGGGGCAAGAGACCCAGTACTTC CASSQSGEGLAGQETQYF
TRBJ1-1 TRBV6-1 few NA TGTGCCAGCAACCCTCCCGGGCGCCCTGAAGCTTTCTTT CASNPPGRPEAFF
TRBJ2-3 TRBV7-3 NA TRBD2 TGTGCCAGCAGCTCGGGACTAGCGGGGGGTACCGCAGATACGCAGTATTTT CASSSGLAGGTADTQYF